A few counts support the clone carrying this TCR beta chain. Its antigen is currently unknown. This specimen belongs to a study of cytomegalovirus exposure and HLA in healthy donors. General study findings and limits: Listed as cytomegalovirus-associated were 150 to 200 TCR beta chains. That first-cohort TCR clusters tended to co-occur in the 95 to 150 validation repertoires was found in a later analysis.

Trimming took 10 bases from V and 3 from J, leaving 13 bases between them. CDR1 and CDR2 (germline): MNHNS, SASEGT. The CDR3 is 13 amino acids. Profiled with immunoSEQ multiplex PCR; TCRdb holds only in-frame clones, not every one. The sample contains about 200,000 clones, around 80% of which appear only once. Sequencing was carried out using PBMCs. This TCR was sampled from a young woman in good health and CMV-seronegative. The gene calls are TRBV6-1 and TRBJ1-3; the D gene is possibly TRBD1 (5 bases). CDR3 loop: CATDKGDGNTIYF. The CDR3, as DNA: TGTGCCACAGATAAAGGGGATGGAAACACCATATATTTT.